Listed here are 9 T cell receptor beta chains from one sample, sequenced in a study of identical twins. One entry per CDR3 protein, called by TCRdb with MiXCR from the 5' RACE reads. Among nearly 900,000 distinct CDR3 sequences listed, 9% to 15% were seen once. The data were also submitted as part of a second study, on yellow fever vaccine responses in identical twins.

Input material: PBMCs. The receptors were gathered from a woman under 30 in good health.

The rearrangement uses TRBV18 and TRBJ2-2, with D possibly TRBD1 on 5 matching bases. The germline CDR1 and CDR2 sequences are KGHSH and LQKENI. V lost 3 bases to trimming and J lost 3 bases, with 11 bases between them. This CDR3 is built from 15 residues. This chain's CDR3 is CASSPRQIDTGELFF. The CDR3 nucleotides are TGTGCCAGCTCACCGCGACAGATCGACACCGGGGAGCTGTTTTTT.

This clonotype has only a few counts. The chain uses TRBV28 and TRBJ1-5; D is perhaps TRBD1 (5 bases). The germline V gene encodes CDR1 MDHEN and CDR2 SYDVKM. The CDR3 is 11 amino acids. V lost 11 bases to trimming and J lost 6 bases, with 11 bases between them. The CDR3 DNA reads as TGTGCCGCGGGGGGGACTCAGCCCCAGCATTTT. Encoded protein: CAAGGTQPQHF.

In its sample, this clonotype was seen a few times. This chain joins TRBV11-2 and TRBJ2-2, with TRBD2 matching 10 bases. The CDR3 contains 19 residues. Germline assignment: CDR1 SGHAT and CDR2 FQNNGV. Trimming took 0 bases from V and 6 from J; bases not matched to a gene: 13. The chain's CDR3 is CASSLEGWASGSVAGELFF. In nucleotides, the CDR3 is TGTGCCAGCAGCTTAGAAGGATGGGCTAGCGGGAGTGTCGCCGGGGAGCTGTTTTTT.

The V and J genes are TRBV20-1 and TRBJ2-2, with a possible D match to TRBD1 (5 bases). The V and J ends lost 6 bases and 6 bases respectively, with 17 bases between them. The CDR3 has 14 amino acids. Germline V gene data show CDR1 as DFQATT and CDR2 as SNEGSKA (reference sequence). The CDR3 protein is CSARDLGAAGELFF. Written as DNA, the CDR3 is TGCAGTGCCCGCGATTTAGGGGCAGCCGGGGAGCTGTTTTTT.

This chain joins TRBV20-1 and TRBJ2-7, with 8 nucleotides matching TRBD2. The CDR3 extends over 16 amino acids. V shed 6 bases, J shed 5 bases, and the junction held 18 bases outside the gene matches. CDR1 DFQATT and CDR2 SNEGSKA come from the germline V gene (reference sequence). CDR3 amino acids: CSALYVGRATGHEQYF. The CDR3 region has the DNA TGCAGTGCCCTATACGTCGGGAGGGCTACAGGGCACGAGCAGTACTTC.

There are a few counts of this clonotype. This chain connects TRBV9 to TRBJ2-7; 7 nucleotides agree with TRBD2. V lost 3 bases and J lost 7; bases outside the gene matches: 7. The CDR3 has 13 amino acids. Per germline, CDR1 SGDLS and CDR2 YYNGEE. The CDR3 DNA sequence: TGTGCCAGCAGCGGGGCGGGAGCAGGGGAGCAGTACTTC. This gives the protein CASSGAGAGEQYF.

The chain combines TRBV5-1 with TRBJ2-1, with TRBD1 matching over 12 bases. V was clipped by 0 bases and J by 7 bases; unmatched bases: 5. This CDR3 contains 16 residues. Germline CDR1 reads SGHRS; CDR2 reads YFSETQ. The CDR3 DNA follows: TGCGCCAGCAGCTTGGGCGGGACAGGGGGCAGAAATGAGCAGTTCTTC. Translation: CASSLGGTGGRNEQFF.

The rearrangement joins TRBV5-1 to TRBJ2-2; a possible D gene is TRBD2 (6 bases). The germline gives CDR1 SGHRS, CDR2 YFSETQ. V was trimmed by 3 bases and J by 1 base, leaving 13 bases between them. The CDR3 sequence is 16 residues long. In DNA form, the CDR3 reads TGCGCCAGCAGCTCGACCGGGAGTGTGAACACCGGGGAGCTGTTTTTT. This codes for CASSSTGSVNTGELFF.

The rearrangement joins TRBV5-1 to TRBJ2-7, with 11 nucleotides matching TRBD2. Trimming cost V 4 bases and J 0 bases; bases outside gene matches: 6. Germline loops: CDR1 SGHRS, CDR2 YFSETQ. The CDR3 sequence is 16 residues long. CDR3 residues: CASSMTSGASSYEQYF. CDR3 sequence (DNA): TGCGCCAGCAGCATGACTAGCGGGGCTAGCTCCTACGAGCAGTACTTC.